Each of the 2 T cell receptor beta chains below was sequenced from the same sample in a study of blood T cell repertoires in COVID-19. Profiling relied on immunoSEQ multiplex PCR, and the TCRdb table lists in-frame clones only, not all of them. The sample has roughly 230,000 clones, approximately 81% seen once. Sequenced input: peripheral blood. The source is a woman over 75 with COVID-19, enrolled during active disease.

The genes are TRBV7-2 and TRBJ2-3; D is unresolved. V was shortened by 1 base and J by 9 bases, with 11 bases between the two germline ends. The CDR3 is 13 residues long. The germline gives CDR1 SGHTA, CDR2 FQGNSA. The CDR3 here is CASSLDERTTQYF. CDR3 DNA: TGTGCCAGCAGCTTAGATGAGCGCACCACGCAGTATTTT.

The chain couples TRBV5-5 to TRBJ1-2; maybe TRBD1 (5 bases). The V end lost 0 bases, the J end lost 6 bases, and 15 bases lay between the germline ends. CDR1 and CDR2 (germline): SGHKS, YYEKEE (reference sequence). The CDR3 runs to 15 residues. CDR3 sequence: CASSLAWGMADGYTF. The CDR3 coding sequence is TGTGCCAGCAGCTTGGCCTGGGGCATGGCGGATGGCTACACCTTC.